The 10 T cell receptor beta chains below were found in one sample sequenced in a study of PD-1 blockade in mismatch repair-deficient tumors (dated by TCRdb to about 2017). Library prep was done by the immunoSEQ multiplex PCR assay. TCRdb obtained this table from immuneACCESS and retained in-frame rearrangements with V and J assigned. These tables miss some clones; where compared with another copy, unresolved V genes account for less than half of the shortfall, and the remainder is unexplained. The sample data list about 63,000 clones, and around 88% of these were observed just once. Jointly, the top ten make up approximately 13% of the sample. The specimen comprised peripheral blood, sampled 52 weeks after starting pembrolizumab. The origin of the receptors is an adult with mismatch repair-deficient cancer.

This chain joins TRBV7-9 and TRBJ2-3; TRBD1 might be the D (5 bases). CDR1 is SEHNR and CDR2 is FQNEAQ in the germline V gene (reference sequence). The CDR3 is 17 residues long. The V and J ends lost 5 bases and 0 bases respectively, with 18 bases between them. The CDR3 spells CASSMGPLGGSTDTQYF. As DNA, the CDR3 is TGTGCCAGCAGCATGGGGCCCCTAGGCGGAAGCACAGATACGCAGTATTTT.

V usage is TRBV29-1 and J usage is TRBJ1-2; perhaps TRBD1 as D (6 bases). Germline CDR1 and CDR2: SQVTM and ANQGSEA. The CDR3 covers 16 residues. V was trimmed by 3 bases and J by 2 bases, leaving 19 bases between them. CDR3 DNA sequence: TGCAGCGTTGATTGGCAGGGGACCGATTCCAACTATGGCTACACCTTC. This encodes CSVDWQGTDSNYGYTF.

The rearrangement joins TRBV10-3 to TRBJ2-1; 8 bases are a match to TRBD1. Per germline, CDR1 ENHRY and CDR2 SYGVKD. Trimming removed 0 bases from V and 2 bases from J; junction bases left unmatched: 3. The CDR3 spans 16 residues. CDR3 residues: CAISESDRVTYNEQFF. The CDR3 nucleotides are TGTGCCATCAGTGAGTCGGACAGGGTCACCTACAATGAGCAGTTCTTC.

This clone came up a few times. The CDR3 loop is CASSQDLWARGYTF. In DNA form, the CDR3 reads TGCGCCAGCAGCCAAGATCTCTGGGCTAGGGGCTACACCTTC. The chain employs TRBV4-1 and TRBJ1-2; D uncertain. Germline CDR1 is MGHRA and CDR2 is YSYEKL. Trimming pared 0 bases from V and 8 bases from J, leaving 13 bases between. The CDR3 loop spans 14 amino acids.

The chain employs TRBV12-1 and TRBJ1-5; TRBD1, as called in the table, went unchecked against the DNA. TRBV12-1 is designated a pseudogene. The CDR3 is 15 residues long. CDR3 residues: CASSPRTGSNQPQHF. DNA for the CDR3: TGTGCCAGCAGCCCGCGAACAGGGAGCAATCAGCCCCAGCATTTT.

This clone was picked up one time. The chain employs TRBV4-3 and TRBJ2-7, with D possibly TRBD1 on 7 matching bases. This CDR3 comprises 14 residues. The V end was cut by 0 bases, the J end by 3 bases, with 9 bases between. CDR1 is LGHNA, CDR2 YSLEER, per germline. DNA for the CDR3: TGCGCCAGCAGCCAAGAGCGGGACAGCTACGAGCAGTACTTC. Its protein is CASSQERDSYEQYF.

CDR3 bases: TGTGCCAGCAGCTTATCGCCAGGTTCCTACGAGCAGTACTTC. Amino acid sequence: CASSLSPGSYEQYF. The gene calls are TRBV11-2 and TRBJ2-7; D remains unclear. Trimming removed 2 bases from V and 1 base from J, with 9 bases in between. CDR1 is SGHAT, CDR2 FQNNGV, per germline. The CDR3 spans 14 residues. Together with reference TRBV11-2 and TRBJ2-7, the CDR3 gives the full variable domain: EAGVAQSPRYKIIEKRQSVAFWCNPISGHATLYWYQQILGQGPKLLIQFQNNGVVDDSQLPKDRFSAERLKGVDSTLKIQPAKLEDSAVYLCASSLSPGSYEQYFGPGTRLTVT.

This clone has more than one count but fewer than ten. This sequence joins TRBV6-6 and TRBJ2-4; maybe TRBD1 (7 bases). Trimming left V 7 bases short and J 6 bases short, with 22 bases between. Germline V gives CDR1 MNHNY, CDR2 SVGAGI (reference sequence). The CDR3 runs to 16 residues. As DNA, the CDR3 is TGTGCCAGCACCCTCAACTCCAGACAGGGAGGAAACATTCAGTACTTC. This gives the protein CASTLNSRQGGNIQYF.

The chain employs TRBV10-3 and TRBJ2-7, with D maybe TRBD1 (6 bases). Germline V gene data show CDR1 as ENHRY and CDR2 as SYGVKD. V lost 10 bases and J lost 3, with 13 bases in between. This CDR3 is 12 amino acids long. CDR3 loop: CATRQENYEQYF. The CDR3 bases are TGTGCCACCCGACAGGAGAACTACGAGCAGTACTTC.

V gene TRBV4-3 combines with J gene TRBJ2-7, with a possible D match to TRBD2 (5 bases). There are 14 residues in the CDR3. Trimming cost V 3 bases and J 4 bases, with 13 bases left between them. In germline, CDR1 is LGHNA, CDR2 YSLEER. The CDR3 loop is CASSQASFSYEQYF. The DNA for the CDR3 is TGCGCCAGCAGCCAGGCTAGCTTTAGTTACGAGCAGTACTTC.